The 28 T cell receptor beta chains listed next were all sequenced from one sample in a study of OX40 agonist ivuxolimab in advanced cancers. Clones were sequenced by immunoSEQ multiplex PCR, and TCRdb holds only the in-frame ones, with some missing. The sample lists roughly 36,000 clones, 82% occurring once. The material was CD4+ or CD8+ T cells sorted from blood, obtained in a trial of the OX40 agonist ivuxolimab. These receptor sequences come from an adult with an advanced solid tumor such as melanoma, head and neck, liver or kidney cancer.

The chain is built from TRBV27 and TRBJ2-3; D is unclear. The CDR3 extends over 14 amino acids. Trimming left V 0 bases short and J 2 bases short, with 6 bases between. The germline V gene has CDR1 MNHEY and CDR2 SMNVEV (reference sequence). The CDR3: CASSLSASTDTQYF. For the CDR3, the DNA is TGTGCCAGCAGTTTATCCGCGTCCACAGATACGCAGTATTTT.

The chain links TRBV7-9 to TRBJ1-2; TRBD1 matches 7 bases. V dropped 7 bases and J dropped 4; count of bases not matched to a gene: 9. The CDR3 totals 14 residues. The germline V gene has CDR1 SEHNR and CDR2 FQNEAQ (reference sequence). The CDR3 protein is CASKRRGTAYGYTF. As DNA, the CDR3 is TGTGCCAGCAAGAGGCGCGGGACAGCCTATGGCTACACCTTC.

DNA for the CDR3: TGCGCCAGCAGTGATCCTGGCGTGTTCTACGAGCAGTACTTC. Amino acids: CASSDPGVFYEQYF. The chain is built from TRBV10-2 and TRBJ2-7, with D hard to call. The germline V and J ends were trimmed by 3 bases and 3 bases, with 12 bases remaining between them. Looked up from germline, CDR1 is WSHSY and CDR2 is SAAADI. This CDR3 comprises 14 residues.

The V and J genes are TRBV28 and TRBJ1-5; 8 positions match TRBD1. V shed 5 bases and J 7 bases; nucleotides not matched to a gene: 7. Germline V gene lookup returns CDR1 MDHEN and CDR2 SYDVKM. This CDR3 is 14 amino acids long. CDR3 loop: CASSPQGAGQPQHF. The CDR3 DNA reads TGTGCCAGCAGTCCGCAGGGGGCGGGGCAGCCCCAGCATTTT.

V and J are TRBV7-9 and TRBJ2-7; the D gene is possibly TRBD1 (7 bases). The V gene lost 3 bases and the J gene lost 3 bases, with 15 bases spanning the gap. The CDR3 extends over 15 amino acids. Looked up from germline, CDR1 is SEHNR and CDR2 is FQNEAQ (reference sequence). The CDR3, as DNA: TGTGCCAGCAGCTTGACCGCGGGACAGAGCTACGAGCAGTACTTC. Translating gives CASSLTAGQSYEQYF.

The chain joins TRBV4-2 to TRBJ1-2; TRBD1 matches 7 bases. The CDR3 runs to 13 residues. V lost 4 bases to trimming and J lost 8 bases; unmatched junction nucleotides: 7. Germline V gene data show CDR1 as LGHNA and CDR2 as YNFKEQ. The CDR3 DNA reads TGTGCCAGCAGCCCCAGACAGGGCGACGGCTACACCTTC. Translated, it gives CASSPRQGDGYTF.

The chain has TRBV18 and TRBJ1-3, with unresolved D. V was cut by 5 bases and J by 4 bases, with 9 bases left in between. The CDR3 is 13 residues long. Germline values: CDR1 KGHSH, CDR2 LQKENI. CDR3 nucleotides: TGTGCCAGCTCAGGGGAGAAAGGAAACACCATATATTTT. Its translation is CASSGEKGNTIYF.

The J gene is TRBJ2-2, the V gene TRBV5-1, with TRBD2 identical over 11 bases. V dropped 1 base and J dropped 5; count of bases not matched to a gene: 4. The CDR3 covers 16 residues. Germline values: CDR1 SGHRS, CDR2 YFSETQ. Here the CDR3 reads CASSLTSGSRTGELFF. The CDR3, as DNA: TGCGCCAGCAGCTTGACTAGCGGGAGTCGTACCGGGGAGCTGTTTTTT.

This chain joins TRBV19 and TRBJ2-1; 8 positions match TRBD2. CDR1 is LNHDA and CDR2 is SQIVND in the germline V gene (reference sequence). V dropped 8 bases and J dropped 7; count of bases not matched to a gene: 13. The CDR3 is 15 amino acids. DNA of the CDR3: TGTGCCAGTGAAGCCGTAGCGGGAATGTCAAATGAGCAGTTCTTC. It is translated as CASEAVAGMSNEQFF.

This clone was recorded only once. V gene TRBV9 combines with J gene TRBJ2-5; a possible D gene is TRBD1 (6 bases). The CDR3 consists of 15 residues. Trimming pared 3 bases from V and 4 bases from J, leaving 16 bases between. Germline loops: CDR1 SGDLS, CDR2 YYNGEE. CDR3 loop: CASSEGQPQRETQYF. The CDR3 bases are TGTGCCAGCAGCGAGGGACAACCCCAGAGAGAGACCCAGTACTTC.

This chain joins TRBV5-5 and TRBJ1-5, with no clear D. This CDR3 is 13 amino acids long. Trimming stripped 0 bases from V and 6 bases from J, with 7 bases between. Germline loops: CDR1 SGHKS, CDR2 YYEKEE (reference sequence). The CDR3 reads CASSLALGQPQHF. CDR3 DNA sequence: TGTGCCAGCAGCTTGGCGCTGGGTCAGCCCCAGCATTTT.

This chain links TRBV5-1 with TRBJ2-6; D not certain. The germline CDR1 and CDR2 sequences are SGHRS and YFSETQ. The CDR3 totals 15 residues. Trimming removed 0 bases from V and 1 base from J, with 5 bases in between. CDR3 sequence: CASSLGGSGANVLTF. CDR3 nucleotides: TGCGCCAGCAGCTTGGGAGGTTCTGGGGCCAACGTCCTGACTTTC.

The chain uses TRBV27 and TRBJ1-1; tentatively, D is TRBD1 (5 bases). The CDR3 consists of 13 residues. The V end lost 4 bases, the J end lost 5 bases, and 11 bases lay between the germline ends. The germline V gene has CDR1 MNHEY and CDR2 SMNVEV (reference sequence). Here the CDR3 reads CASSSGSRTEAFF. The CDR3 region has the DNA TGTGCCAGCAGTTCAGGGTCGAGGACTGAAGCTTTCTTT.

The chain recombines TRBV6-5 with TRBJ1-5; D gene unclear. The ends were cut back, 0 bases at V and 9 bases at J, with 12 bases in the middle. CDR1 is MNHEY, CDR2 SVGAGI, per germline. This CDR3 region has 14 residues. The CDR3 is CASSYSKGVGPQHF. The DNA of the CDR3 is TGTGCCAGCAGTTACTCTAAGGGAGTTGGGCCCCAGCATTTT.

The chain carries TRBV30 and TRBJ1-1; TRBD1 agrees at 7 bases. Germline values: CDR1 GTSNPN, CDR2 SVGIG (reference sequence). This CDR3 region has 13 residues. V shed 7 bases, J shed 0 bases, and the junction held 5 bases outside the gene matches. CDR3 in amino acids: CALSRGVNTEAFF. The CDR3 nucleotides read TGTGCCTTAAGCAGGGGGGTGAACACTGAAGCTTTCTTT. Drawing the rest from reference TRBV30 and TRBJ1-1, the complete variable domain is SQTIHQWPATLVQPVGSPLSLECTVEGTSNPNLYWYRQAAGRGLQLLFYSVGIGQISSEVPQNLSASRPQDRQFILSSKKLLLSDSGFYLCALSRGVNTEAFFGQGTRLTVV.

Only a few counts were recorded for this clone. The V and J genes are TRBV6-1 and TRBJ2-5; the match to TRBD1 covers 9 bases. The germline CDR1 and CDR2 sequences are MNHNS and SASEGT. The CDR3 consists of 13 residues. The trim removed 6 bases at V and 2 bases at J, leaving 1 base unmatched. The CDR3 loop is CASRGTGQETQYF. In DNA form, the CDR3 reads TGTGCCAGCAGGGGGACAGGGCAAGAGACCCAGTACTTC.

The chain uses TRBV11-2 and TRBJ2-1; TRBD2 aligns across 7 bases. Unmatched junction bases numbered 4, after V lost 5 bases and J lost 0 bases. The CDR3 contains 15 residues. The germline CDR1 and CDR2 sequences are SGHAT and FQNNGV. The CDR3 DNA reads TGTGCCAGCAGCCGCGGGGGTAGCTCCTACAATGAGCAGTTCTTC. This gives the protein CASSRGGSSYNEQFF.

The chain carries TRBV5-1 and TRBJ1-2; TRBD1 might be the D (5 bases). The CDR3 sequence is 14 residues long. Trimming removed 0 bases from V and 4 bases from J, with 10 bases in between. The V gene's germline CDR1 is SGHRS and CDR2 YFSETQ. The CDR3 bases are TGCGCCAGCAGCTTGGAACAGAGGGGCTATGGCTACACCTTC. Translating it yields CASSLEQRGYGYTF.

The J gene is TRBJ2-3, the V gene TRBV5-4; 7 bases fit TRBD1. The CDR3 consists of 14 residues. Losses at the gene ends were 4 bases for V and 2 bases for J; bases not matched to a gene: 4. Germline CDR1 and CDR2: SGHNT and YYREEE (reference sequence). The DNA for the CDR3 is TGTGCCAGCAGCAGGGGACAGAACACAGATACGCAGTATTTT. Translated, it gives CASSRGQNTDTQYF.

The chain uses TRBV6-6 and TRBJ2-2, with D possibly TRBD1 on 6 matching bases. Germline V gene lookup returns CDR1 MNHNY and CDR2 SVGAGI (reference sequence). The CDR3 consists of 15 residues. V was clipped by 6 bases and J by 5 bases, with 16 bases between them. DNA for the CDR3: TGTGCCAGCAGCAGGGACACAATTAGTACCGGGGAGCTGTTTTTT. This translates into CASSRDTISTGELFF.

This clone was observed once. V and J are TRBV28 and TRBJ2-6; D gene uncertain. Trimming shortened V by 5 bases and J by 0 bases, and 8 bases separated the two germline ends. This CDR3 contains 15 residues. Germline values: CDR1 MDHEN, CDR2 SYDVKM. The CDR3 region has the DNA TGTGCCAGCAGTCCCATAGTCTCTGGGGCCAACGTCCTGACTTTC. This translates into CASSPIVSGANVLTF.

The chain links TRBV7-9 to TRBJ1-2; the match to TRBD1 covers 7 bases. After removal of 3 bases from V and 4 bases from J, the junction contained 11 bases not matched to a gene. CDR3 length: 16 residues. Germline V gene data show CDR1 as SEHNR and CDR2 as FQNEAQ (reference sequence). In nucleotides, the CDR3 is TGTGCCAGCAGCTTGGCGGCATTGACAGGGCGCTATGGCTACACCTTC. Translation: CASSLAALTGRYGYTF.

The V gene is TRBV7-2, the J gene TRBJ2-5; 7 nucleotides align to TRBD2. CDR1 is SGHTA, CDR2 FQGNSA, per germline. This CDR3 region has 16 residues. The junction had 8 bases not matched to a gene; V was cut back by 3 bases and J by 1 base. This chain's CDR3 is CASSLMWGGVQETQYF. DNA for the CDR3: TGTGCCAGCAGCTTGATGTGGGGGGGGGTCCAAGAGACCCAGTACTTC.

This clone was observed once. One end of the junction varies from germline; a read error may be responsible. The V and J genes are TRBV7-2 and TRBJ2-3; 13 nucleotides match TRBD2. CDR3 length equals 13 residues. Germline CDR1 is SGHTA and CDR2 is FQGNSA. This CDR3 reads CASSSSGTSGTIF. The CDR3 DNA sequence: TGTGCCAGCAGCTCTTCCGGGACTAGCGGGACGATTTTT.

The CDR3, as DNA: TGTGCCAGCAGCTTGGAGGACCGACCTGGAGCTGAAGCTTTCTTT. Its protein product is CASSLEDRPGAEAFF. This rearrangement joins TRBV5-4 to TRBJ1-1, with unresolved D. This CDR3 comprises 15 residues. V was clipped by 0 bases and J by 6 bases, with 15 bases between them. The V gene's germline CDR1 is SGHNT and CDR2 YYREEE (reference sequence).

The chain joins TRBV5-1 to TRBJ2-3; 12 nucleotides agree with TRBD2. From germline, CDR1 is SGHRS and CDR2 YFSETQ. J lost 5 bases, V lost 5 bases, and 3 bases had no gene match. The CDR3 is made up of 14 amino acids. The CDR3 DNA follows: TGCGCCAGCAGGACTAGCGGGAGAGAAGATACGCAGTATTTT. It yields the protein CASRTSGREDTQYF.

This clone was seen more than once but under ten times. The CDR3 DNA reads TGTGCCAGCAGTACCTACGAGCAGTACTTC. Its protein is CASSTYEQYF. The V gene is TRBV2, the J gene TRBJ2-7, with D unresolved. This CDR3 region has 10 residues. From germline, CDR1 is SNHLY and CDR2 FYNNEI. The germline V and J ends were trimmed by 5 bases and 2 bases, with 1 base remaining between them.

The CDR3 nucleotides read TGTGCCAGCAGCCCCGGCCGGGATACGCAGTATTTT. The encoded protein is CASSPGRDTQYF. V and J are TRBV7-6 and TRBJ2-3; D gene uncertain. Germline CDR1 reads SGHVS; CDR2 reads FNYEAQ. Trimming removed 5 bases at V and 6 bases at J, with 9 bases between. This CDR3 is 12 amino acids long.